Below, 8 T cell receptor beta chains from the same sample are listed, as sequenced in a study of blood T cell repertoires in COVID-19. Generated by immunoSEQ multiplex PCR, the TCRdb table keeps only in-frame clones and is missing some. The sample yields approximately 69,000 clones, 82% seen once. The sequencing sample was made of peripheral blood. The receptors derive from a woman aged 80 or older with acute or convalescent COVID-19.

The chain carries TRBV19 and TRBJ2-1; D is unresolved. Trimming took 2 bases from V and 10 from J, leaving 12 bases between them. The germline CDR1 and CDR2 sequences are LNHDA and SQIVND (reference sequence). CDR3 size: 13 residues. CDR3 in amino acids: CASSINLEWEQFF. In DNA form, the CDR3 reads TGTGCCAGTAGTATAAACCTAGAATGGGAGCAGTTCTTC. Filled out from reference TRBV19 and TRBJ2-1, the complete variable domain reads DGGITQSPKYLFRKEGQNVTLSCEQNLNHDAMYWYRQDPGQGLRLIYYSQIVNDFQKGDIAEGYSVSREKKESFPLTVTSAQKNPTAFYLCASSINLEWEQFFGPGTRLTVL.

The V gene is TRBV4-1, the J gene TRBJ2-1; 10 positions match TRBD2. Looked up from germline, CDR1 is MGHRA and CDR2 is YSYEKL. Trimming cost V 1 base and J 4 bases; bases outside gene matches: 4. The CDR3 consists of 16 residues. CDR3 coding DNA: TGCGCCAGCAGCCAAGTCGGACTAGCGGTTTACAATGAGCAGTTCTTC. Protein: CASSQVGLAVYNEQFF.

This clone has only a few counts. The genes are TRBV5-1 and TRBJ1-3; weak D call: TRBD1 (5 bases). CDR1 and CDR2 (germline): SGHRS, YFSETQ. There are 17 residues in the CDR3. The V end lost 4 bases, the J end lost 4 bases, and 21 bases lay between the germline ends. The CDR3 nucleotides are TGCGCCAGCAGCGCCGGAGGGTCGGGCAGGGTCGGAAACACCATATATTTT. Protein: CASSAGGSGRVGNTIYF.

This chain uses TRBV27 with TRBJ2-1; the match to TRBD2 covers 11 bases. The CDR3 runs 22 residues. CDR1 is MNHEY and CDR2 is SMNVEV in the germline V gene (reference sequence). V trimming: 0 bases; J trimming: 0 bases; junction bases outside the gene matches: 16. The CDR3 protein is CASSLSGIVGSGRASSYNEQFF. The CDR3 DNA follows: TGTGCCAGCAGTTTATCAGGGATCGTAGGTAGCGGGAGGGCGAGCTCCTACAATGAGCAGTTCTTC.

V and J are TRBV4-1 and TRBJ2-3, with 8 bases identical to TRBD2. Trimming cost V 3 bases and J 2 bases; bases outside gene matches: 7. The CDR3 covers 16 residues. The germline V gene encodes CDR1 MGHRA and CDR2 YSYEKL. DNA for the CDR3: TGCGCCAGCAGCCATATCGGGAGGGGTAACACAGATACGCAGTATTTT. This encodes CASSHIGRGNTDTQYF.

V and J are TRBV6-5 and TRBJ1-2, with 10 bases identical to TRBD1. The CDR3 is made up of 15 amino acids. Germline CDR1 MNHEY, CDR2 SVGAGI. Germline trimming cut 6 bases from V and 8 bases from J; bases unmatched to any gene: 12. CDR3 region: CASSLGQGGIGGYTF. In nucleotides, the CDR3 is TGTGCCAGCAGCCTTGGACAGGGGGGTATCGGGGGCTACACCTTC.

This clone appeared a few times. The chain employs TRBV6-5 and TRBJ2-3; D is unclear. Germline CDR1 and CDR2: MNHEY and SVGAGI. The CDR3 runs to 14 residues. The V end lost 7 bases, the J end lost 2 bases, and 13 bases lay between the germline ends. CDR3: CASTEAGITDTQYF. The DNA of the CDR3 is TGTGCCAGCACAGAGGCCGGAATCACAGATACGCAGTATTTT.

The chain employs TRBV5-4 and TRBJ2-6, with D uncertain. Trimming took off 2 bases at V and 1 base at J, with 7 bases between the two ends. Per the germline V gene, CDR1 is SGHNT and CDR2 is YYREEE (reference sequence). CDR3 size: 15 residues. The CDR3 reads CASSLSPSGANVLTF. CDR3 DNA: TGTGCCAGCAGCTTATCCCCATCTGGGGCCAACGTCCTGACTTTC.